The 17 T cell receptor beta chains given below trace back to one sample, sequenced in a study of spatial heterogeneity in lung cancer. Time point given: sample taken at primary tumor resection. Researchers sequenced whole RNA taken from tumor, nontumor lung or frozen PBMC without sorting. TCRdb independently ran MiXCR on the 5' RACE reads; one entry per CDR3 protein. The top ten hold about 30% of the sample, which has 12,000 to 15,000 distinct CDR3 sequences, 7.5% to 8.5% seen once. The sample here was PBMCs, taken at surgery. The receptors were sampled from a female donor with early-stage non-small cell lung cancer.

This clonotype came up many times. This chain uses TRBV7-3 with TRBJ1-1; D is undetermined. Germline V gene sequence: CDR1 SGHTA, CDR2 FQGTGA. The CDR3 spans 15 residues. The V gene lost 6 bases and the J gene lost 7 bases, with 21 bases spanning the gap. CDR3 nucleotide sequence: TGTGCCAGCAGTGCTCAGGTCGGCACGATGGGTGAAGCTTTCTTT. Its translation: CASSAQVGTMGEAFF.

This clonotype was counted many times. The chain couples TRBV5-1 to TRBJ2-5; no reliable D call. V dropped 1 base and J dropped 7 bases, with 8 bases sitting between them. The CDR3 runs 12 residues. CDR1 is SGHRS and CDR2 is YFSETQ in the germline V gene. The CDR3, as DNA: TGCGCCAGCAGCTTGACCCCAGGGACCCAGTACTTC. It specifies CASSLTPGTQYF.

Ten or more counts support this clonotype. The chain combines TRBV6-1 with TRBJ2-6, with no clear D. The CDR3 length is 17 residues. The V end was cut by 7 bases, the J end by 0 bases, with 16 bases between. Germline assignment: CDR1 MNHNS and CDR2 SASEGT. CDR3 in DNA: TGTGCCAGCATCATCCACGTGGGCAGCTCTGGGGCCAACGTCCTGACTTTC. Amino acids: CASIIHVGSSGANVLTF.

The rearrangement links TRBV5-1 to TRBJ2-5; D is ambiguous. The CDR3 runs 15 residues. Trimming stripped 0 bases from V and 2 bases from J, with 11 bases between. Germline V gives CDR1 SGHRS, CDR2 YFSETQ. This CDR3 is CASSLVPGAQETQYF. The CDR3 DNA reads as TGCGCCAGCAGCTTGGTGCCAGGAGCTCAAGAGACCCAGTACTTC. Variable domain in full (rest from reference TRBV5-1 and TRBJ2-5): KAGVTQTPRYLIKTRGQQVTLSCSPISGHRSVSWYQQTPGQGLQFLFEYFSETQRNKGNFPGRFSGRQFSNSRSEMNVSTLELGDSALYLCASSLVPGAQETQYFGPGTRLLVL.

This clonotype was observed at least ten times. The chain is built from TRBV30 and TRBJ2-1, with a tentative D call TRBD2 (5 bases). Looked up from germline, CDR1 is GTSNPN and CDR2 is SVGIG (reference sequence). The CDR3 spans 11 residues. V gave up 5 bases and J gave up 5 bases, with 7 bases separating them. Here the CDR3 reads CAWEGHNEQFF. The CDR3 DNA reads as TGTGCCTGGGAGGGCCACAATGAGCAGTTCTTC.

This clonotype turned up a few times. The rearrangement joins TRBV6-1 to TRBJ2-7; TRBD1 or TRBD2 may be the D gene (5 bases each). From germline, CDR1 is MNHNS and CDR2 SASEGT. Trimming took 4 bases from V and 1 from J, leaving 8 bases between them. The CDR3 is made up of 13 amino acids. As DNA, the CDR3 is TGTGCCAGCAGTGGGGGACGGTCCTACGAGCAGTACTTC. It translates to CASSGGRSYEQYF.

In this sample, this clonotype turned up many times. V usage is TRBV9 and J usage is TRBJ2-1; 7 bases are a match to TRBD2. The V segment lost 2 bases and the J segment 2 bases; nucleotides outside the gene matches: 7. The CDR3 runs 16 residues. The germline V gene has CDR1 SGDLS and CDR2 YYNGEE. In DNA, the CDR3 is TGTGCCAGCAGCGTCTCCCTAGCGGTTGCCTACAATGAGCAGTTCTTC. Protein sequence: CASSVSLAVAYNEQFF. Complete variable domain (other parts from reference TRBV9 and TRBJ2-1): DSGVTQTPKHLITATGQRVTLRCSPRSGDLSVYWYQQSLDQGLQFLIQYYNGEERAKGNILERFSAQQFPDLHSELNLSSLELGDSALYFCASSVSLAVAYNEQFFGPGTRLTVL.

At least ten counts were recorded for this clonotype. This chain connects TRBV14 to TRBJ2-7, with 8 bases lining up with TRBD1. The junction had 8 bases not matched to a gene; V was cut back by 4 bases and J by 3 bases. Germline V gives CDR1 SGHDN, CDR2 FVKESK. This CDR3 spans 15 amino acids. CDR3 DNA sequence: TGTGCCAGCAGCCGGCAGACAGGGGCGCGCTACGAGCAGTACTTC. It translates to CASSRQTGARYEQYF.

There are many counts of this clonotype. The chain joins TRBV5-6 to TRBJ2-2; 8 bases align to TRBD2. This CDR3 has 17 amino acids. V lost 5 bases to trimming and J lost 2 bases; unmatched junction nucleotides: 11. Germline loops: CDR1 SGHDT, CDR2 YYEEEE. CDR3 protein: CASRYSPGLVNTGELFF. CDR3 DNA: TGTGCCAGCAGGTACAGTCCGGGACTAGTTAACACCGGGGAGCTGTTTTTT.

A few counts support this clonotype. This rearrangement joins TRBV4-1 to TRBJ2-3, with 10 nucleotides matching TRBD2. Unmatched junction bases numbered 8, after V lost 1 base and J lost 7 bases. There are 16 residues in the CDR3. CDR1 MGHRA and CDR2 YSYEKL come from the germline V gene. This CDR3 is CASSQGRERGGHTQYF. The CDR3 nucleotides are TGCGCCAGCAGCCAAGGTAGAGAGCGGGGGGGCCATACGCAGTATTTT.

This clonotype was seen only a few times. The rearrangement links TRBV10-2 to TRBJ1-2; 9 positions agree with TRBD1. Germline V lookup: CDR1 WSHSY, CDR2 SAAADI. The CDR3 contains 15 residues. The trim removed 7 bases at V and 0 bases at J, leaving 6 bases unmatched. The CDR3 loop reads CASNPGQGANYGYTF. The CDR3 DNA is TGCGCCAGCAACCCGGGACAGGGAGCTAACTATGGCTACACCTTC.

Many counts were recorded for this clonotype. V is TRBV15 and J is TRBJ1-5; 8 bases are a match to TRBD1. The germline V gene encodes CDR1 LNHNV and CDR2 YYDKDF (reference sequence). The CDR3 consists of 17 residues. The J segment lost 5 bases and the V segment lost 4 bases, leaving 13 bases of the junction unmatched. In nucleotides, the CDR3 is TGTGCCACCAGCACCGACAGGGGCAGGCTATTTGATCAGCCCCAGCATTTT. This encodes CATSTDRGRLFDQPQHF.

The rearrangement uses TRBV7-9 and TRBJ2-7, with D unclear. V lost 1 base to trimming and J lost 7 bases, with 11 bases between them. Per the germline V gene, CDR1 is SEHNR and CDR2 is FQNEAQ (reference sequence). The CDR3 runs to 13 residues. The CDR3 reads CASSLDPASEQYF. The CDR3 DNA sequence: TGTGCCAGCAGCTTAGACCCAGCCTCAGAGCAGTACTTC.

This clonotype was seen more than once but under ten times. V is TRBV6-2 or TRBV6-3 and J is TRBJ2-7; D is tentatively TRBD1 or TRBD2 (5 bases each). The V gene lost 5 bases and the J gene lost 2 bases, with 25 bases spanning the gap. Germline CDR1 MNHEY, CDR2 SVGEGT. The CDR3 sequence is 18 residues long. The CDR3 DNA sequence: TGTGCCAGCAGTCAAACGCCGCCGGGACCCGACACGACCTACGAGCAGTACTTC. Residues: CASSQTPPGPDTTYEQYF.

This clonotype was seen more than once but under ten times. The chain carries TRBV30 and TRBJ2-1; 12 positions match TRBD1. CDR1 and CDR2 (germline): GTSNPN, SVGIG (reference sequence). V lost 3 bases to trimming and J lost 8 bases; unmatched junction nucleotides: 5. The CDR3 covers 14 residues. DNA of the CDR3: TGTGCCTGGAGCGCCGGGACAGGGGGCCATGAGCAGTTCTTC. Encoded protein: CAWSAGTGGHEQFF. The full variable domain, its missing parts supplied by reference TRBV30 and TRBJ2-1, is SQTIHQWPATLVQPVGSPLSLECTVEGTSNPNLYWYRQAAGRGLQLLFYSVGIGQISSEVPQNLSASRPQDRQFILSSKKLLLSDSGFYLCAWSAGTGGHEQFFGPGTRLTVL.

This clonotype was seen many times. The chain combines TRBV29-1 with TRBJ1-5; D gene uncertain. The CDR3 is 14 amino acids. Looked up from germline, CDR1 is SQVTM and CDR2 is ANQGSEA. Trimming left V 4 bases short and J 0 bases short, with 10 bases between. Here the CDR3 reads CSVVEVDSNQPQHF. Here the CDR3 DNA reads TGCAGCGTTGTCGAGGTGGATAGCAATCAGCCCCAGCATTTT.

This clonotype has a count of ten or more. The V call is TRBV5-8, the J call TRBJ1-5; TRBD1 aligns across 8 bases. CDR3 size: 16 residues. V shed 0 bases and J 1 base; nucleotides not matched to a gene: 3. Germline-derived CDR1 and CDR2 are SGHTS and YDEGEE. CDR3 DNA sequence: TGTGCCAGCAGCTTGGAGCAGGGGGCCAGCAATCAGCCCCAGCATTTT. Its translation: CASSLEQGASNQPQHF.